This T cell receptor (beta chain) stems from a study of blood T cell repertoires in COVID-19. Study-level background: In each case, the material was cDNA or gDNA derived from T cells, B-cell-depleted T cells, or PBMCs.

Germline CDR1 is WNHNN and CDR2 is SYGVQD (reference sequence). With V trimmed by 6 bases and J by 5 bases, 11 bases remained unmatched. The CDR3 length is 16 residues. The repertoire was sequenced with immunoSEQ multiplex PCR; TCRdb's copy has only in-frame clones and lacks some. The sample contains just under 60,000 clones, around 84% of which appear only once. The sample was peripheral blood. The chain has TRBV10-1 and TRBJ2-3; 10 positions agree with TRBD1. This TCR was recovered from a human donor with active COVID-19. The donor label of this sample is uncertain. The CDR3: CASSGNSDRGVDTQYF. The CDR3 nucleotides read TGCGCCAGCAGCGGCAATTCGGACAGGGGGGTAGATACGCAGTATTTT.